A selection of T cell receptor beta chains follows, all from one sample in a study of blood T cell repertoires in COVID-19. Repertoires were generated with immunoSEQ multiplex PCR, while TCRdb's copy carries only in-frame clones and drops some. The sample comprises some 210,000 clones, over 75% of which are singletons, and 4% to 6% rests with the top ten. Source material: peripheral blood. The receptors were gathered from a woman aged 40-49 years with acute or convalescent COVID-19. CDR3s include the opening cysteine and the closing phenylalanine or tryptophan. The order of the fields is D gene, V gene, clone size, J gene, CDR3 protein, CDR3 DNA. The D gene is left open where the match is weak. Size is stated for part of the rows, as once, few or many counts, or as a class when the clone is expanded.

D gene: NA
V gene: TRBV24-1
clone size: NA
J gene: TRBJ1-3
CDR3 protein: CATSDLSAEGGNTIYF
CDR3 DNA: TGTGCCACCAGTGATTTGTCGGCCGAGGGTGGAAACACCATATATTTT

D gene: TRBD1
V gene: TRBV4-1
clone size: NA
J gene: TRBJ2-1
CDR3 protein: CASSQVPSGTGGRNEQFF
CDR3 DNA: TGCGCCAGCAGCCAAGTCCCCTCCGGGACAGGGGGTCGAAATGAGCAGTTCTTC

D gene: NA
V gene: TRBV9
clone size: NA
J gene: TRBJ1-1
CDR3 protein: CAGQTELGTEAFF
CDR3 DNA: TGTGCCGGACAGACTGAGCTGGGGACTGAAGCTTTCTTT

D gene: TRBD1
V gene: TRBV9
clone size: few
J gene: TRBJ1-5
CDR3 protein: CASSVGTGGGQPQHF
CDR3 DNA: TGTGCCAGCAGCGTGGGGACAGGGGGCGGGCAGCCCCAGCATTTT

D gene: NA
V gene: TRBV5-5
clone size: NA
J gene: TRBJ2-2
CDR3 protein: CASSFPGAPTNTGELFF
CDR3 DNA: TGTGCCAGCAGCTTCCCGGGTGCGCCAACGAACACCGGGGAGCTGTTTTTT

D gene: TRBD2
V gene: TRBV10-2
clone size: once
J gene: TRBJ2-3
CDR3 protein: CASSLAGGRADTQYF
CDR3 DNA: TGCGCCAGCAGCTTAGCGGGGGGCAGGGCAGATACGCAGTATTTT

D gene: NA
V gene: TRBV5-1
clone size: NA
J gene: TRBJ1-4
CDR3 protein: CASSSLDGVNEKLFF
CDR3 DNA: TGCGCCAGCAGCTCCCTCGACGGGGTTAATGAAAAACTGTTTTTT

D gene: TRBD1
V gene: TRBV6-5
clone size: NA
J gene: TRBJ1-1
CDR3 protein: CASRRQGNTEAFF
CDR3 DNA: TGTGCCAGCAGAAGACAGGGAAACACTGAAGCTTTCTTT

D gene: TRBD2
V gene: TRBV7-2
clone size: once
J gene: TRBJ2-3
CDR3 protein: CASSWKAGGPVDTQYF
CDR3 DNA: TGTGCCAGCAGCTGGAAGGCGGGGGGGCCGGTAGATACGCAGTATTTT

D gene: TRBD1
V gene: TRBV10-2
clone size: few
J gene: TRBJ1-6
CDR3 protein: CASSDHRGPNSPLHF
CDR3 DNA: TGCGCCAGCAGTGACCACAGGGGGCCCAATTCACCCCTCCACTTT

D gene: TRBD1
V gene: TRBV7-9
clone size: NA
J gene: TRBJ1-5
CDR3 protein: CASSLAGTGGGHQPQHF
CDR3 DNA: TGTGCCAGCAGCTTAGCAGGGACAGGGGGCGGTCATCAGCCCCAGCATTTT

D gene: NA
V gene: TRBV7-2
clone size: NA
J gene: TRBJ1-4
CDR3 protein: CASSIDTGGEKLFF
CDR3 DNA: TGTGCCAGCAGCATCGACACGGGGGGAGAAAAACTGTTTTTT

D gene: TRBD1
V gene: TRBV24-1
clone size: few
J gene: TRBJ1-4
CDR3 protein: CATSAGTDPATNEKLFF
CDR3 DNA: TGTGCCACCAGTGCCGGGACAGATCCCGCAACTAATGAAAAACTGTTTTTT

D gene: TRBD2
V gene: TRBV19
clone size: NA
J gene: TRBJ2-5
CDR3 protein: CASSQSSGGGETQYF
CDR3 DNA: TGTGCCAGTAGTCAGAGTAGCGGGGGTGGGGAGACCCAGTACTTC

D gene: NA
V gene: TRBV20-1
clone size: NA
J gene: TRBJ1-5
CDR3 protein: CSASAREQPQHF
CDR3 DNA: TGCAGTGCTAGTGCCCGAGAACAGCCCCAGCATTTT

D gene: TRBD2
V gene: TRBV7-2
clone size: NA
J gene: TRBJ2-5
CDR3 protein: CASSLNSGKETQYF
CDR3 DNA: TGTGCCAGCAGCTTAAATAGCGGGAAAGAGACCCAGTACTTC

D gene: NA
V gene: TRBV10-3
clone size: NA
J gene: TRBJ1-6
CDR3 protein: CAIRPTGDSPLHF
CDR3 DNA: TGTGCCATCAGACCCACCGGGGATTCACCCCTCCACTTT

D gene: TRBD2
V gene: TRBV7-9
clone size: NA
J gene: TRBJ2-5
CDR3 protein: CASNLQRGGPGETQYF
CDR3 DNA: TGTGCCAGCAACTTACAGCGGGGGGGCCCAGGAGAGACCCAGTACTTC

D gene: NA
V gene: TRBV15
clone size: NA
J gene: TRBJ2-3
CDR3 protein: CATSRDPRGLSGTDTQYF
CDR3 DNA: TGTGCCACCAGCAGAGACCCCCGGGGACTCTCCGGCACAGATACGCAGTATTTT

D gene: TRBD1
V gene: TRBV5-1
clone size: NA
J gene: TRBJ2-5
CDR3 protein: CASSLAGIGGLETQYF
CDR3 DNA: TGCGCCAGCAGCTTGGCCGGGATAGGGGGCCTAGAGACCCAGTACTTC

D gene: TRBD1
V gene: TRBV6-2/TRBV6-3
clone size: NA
J gene: TRBJ1-5
CDR3 protein: CASSAQGANQPQHF
CDR3 DNA: TGTGCCAGCAGTGCCCAGGGGGCGAACCAGCCCCAGCATTTT

D gene: NA
V gene: TRBV6-5
clone size: NA
J gene: TRBJ1-2
CDR3 protein: CASTYGGRVVGYTF
CDR3 DNA: TGTGCCAGCACGTACGGGGGGCGGGTGGTTGGCTACACCTTC

D gene: TRBD1
V gene: TRBV19
clone size: NA
J gene: TRBJ1-5
CDR3 protein: CASSTGQGMRQPQHF
CDR3 DNA: TGTGCCAGTAGTACGGGACAGGGGATGCGGCAGCCCCAGCATTTT

D gene: NA
V gene: TRBV6-6
clone size: NA
J gene: TRBJ2-5
CDR3 protein: CASSPGETQYF
CDR3 DNA: TGTGCCAGCAGCCCAGGAGAGACCCAGTACTTC

D gene: NA
V gene: TRBV30
clone size: once
J gene: TRBJ2-3
CDR3 protein: CAWSVRGRGLMDTQYF
CDR3 DNA: TGTGCCTGGAGTGTACGGGGCAGGGGCTTAATGGATACGCAGTATTTT

D gene: NA
V gene: TRBV14
clone size: once
J gene: TRBJ2-5
CDR3 protein: CASSQTGETQYF
CDR3 DNA: TGTGCCAGCAGCCAGACGGGAGAGACCCAGTACTTC

D gene: TRBD1
V gene: TRBV5-5
clone size: NA
J gene: TRBJ1-1
CDR3 protein: CASSWGQKNTEAFF
CDR3 DNA: TGTGCCAGCAGCTGGGGACAGAAGAACACTGAAGCTTTCTTT

D gene: TRBD2
V gene: TRBV5-5
clone size: NA
J gene: TRBJ2-1
CDR3 protein: CASSFLAGLHNEQFF
CDR3 DNA: TGTGCCAGCAGCTTTCTAGCGGGGCTCCACAATGAGCAGTTCTTC

D gene: TRBD2
V gene: TRBV2
clone size: NA
J gene: TRBJ2-3
CDR3 protein: CASNLGLAGGADTQYF
CDR3 DNA: TGTGCCAGCAACCTCGGACTAGCGGGGGGTGCAGATACGCAGTATTTT

D gene: NA
V gene: TRBV6-1
clone size: NA
J gene: TRBJ1-5
CDR3 protein: CASSEGSGGNQPQHF
CDR3 DNA: TGTGCCAGCAGTGAAGGATCAGGGGGCAATCAGCCCCAGCATTTT

D gene: NA
V gene: TRBV3-1/TRBV3-2
clone size: NA
J gene: TRBJ1-5
CDR3 protein: CASSQAQGGQPQHF
CDR3 DNA: TGTGCCAGCAGCCAAGCACAGGGCGGGCAGCCCCAGCATTTT

D gene: NA
V gene: TRBV6-2/TRBV6-3
clone size: NA
J gene: TRBJ2-2
CDR3 protein: CASSYPRTGVRNAGELFF
CDR3 DNA: TGTGCCAGCAGTTACCCCCGGACTGGGGTGCGAAACGCCGGGGAGCTGTTTTTT

D gene: TRBD2
V gene: TRBV11-2
clone size: NA
J gene: TRBJ2-5
CDR3 protein: CASSLLAGVLQETQYF
CDR3 DNA: TGTGCCAGCAGCCTCCTAGCGGGGGTGCTCCAAGAGACCCAGTACTTC

D gene: NA
V gene: TRBV28
clone size: once
J gene: TRBJ1-6
CDR3 protein: CASRTTGTYNSPLHF
CDR3 DNA: TGTGCCAGCAGGACGACAGGCACCTATAATTCACCCCTCCACTTT

D gene: NA
V gene: TRBV2
clone size: once
J gene: TRBJ2-3
CDR3 protein: CASSVIQEDSTDTQYF
CDR3 DNA: TGTGCCAGCAGTGTGATCCAGGAAGATAGCACAGATACGCAGTATTTT

D gene: NA
V gene: TRBV7-7
clone size: NA
J gene: TRBJ2-5
CDR3 protein: CASSETVLQETQYF
CDR3 DNA: TGTGCCAGCAGCGAGACAGTGCTCCAAGAGACCCAGTACTTC

D gene: TRBD1
V gene: TRBV19
clone size: NA
J gene: TRBJ2-3
CDR3 protein: CASSAGQGTDTQYF
CDR3 DNA: TGTGCCAGTAGTGCGGGACAGGGGACAGATACGCAGTATTTT

D gene: NA
V gene: TRBV7-8
clone size: few
J gene: TRBJ1-1
CDR3 protein: CASSSVGGNTEAFF
CDR3 DNA: TGTGCCAGCAGCTCAGTAGGGGGGAACACTGAAGCTTTCTTT

D gene: TRBD1
V gene: TRBV6-1
clone size: NA
J gene: TRBJ1-2
CDR3 protein: CASSESDRVSYGYTF
CDR3 DNA: TGTGCCAGCAGTGAATCGGACAGGGTTTCCTATGGCTACACCTTC

D gene: NA
V gene: TRBV10-3
clone size: NA
J gene: TRBJ1-1
CDR3 protein: CAISEGPGGAFF
CDR3 DNA: TGTGCCATCAGTGAGGGCCCTGGTGGAGCTTTCTTT

D gene: NA
V gene: TRBV5-1
clone size: NA
J gene: TRBJ1-4
CDR3 protein: CASKLGDTTNEKLFF
CDR3 DNA: TGCGCCAGCAAACTCGGGGACACAACTAATGAAAAACTGTTTTTT

D gene: TRBD1
V gene: TRBV19
clone size: once
J gene: TRBJ1-1
CDR3 protein: CASSIIGQGNTEAFF
CDR3 DNA: TGTGCCAGTAGTATAATCGGACAGGGGAACACTGAAGCTTTCTTT

D gene: NA
V gene: TRBV10-3
clone size: NA
J gene: TRBJ1-2
CDR3 protein: CAISPNGGANYGYTF
CDR3 DNA: TGTGCCATCAGCCCAAATGGGGGGGCTAACTATGGCTACACCTTC

D gene: NA
V gene: TRBV12-5
clone size: NA
J gene: TRBJ2-5
CDR3 protein: CASGLGTEETQYF
CDR3 DNA: TGTGCTAGTGGTTTGGGGACAGAAGAGACCCAGTACTTC

D gene: TRBD2
V gene: TRBV9
clone size: NA
J gene: TRBJ2-1
CDR3 protein: CASTSGGYNEQFF
CDR3 DNA: TGTGCCAGCACCTCGGGGGGGTACAATGAGCAGTTCTTC

D gene: TRBD2
V gene: TRBV5-6
clone size: NA
J gene: TRBJ2-5
CDR3 protein: CASSAGLAGGQETQYF
CDR3 DNA: TGTGCCAGCAGCGCCGGACTAGCGGGGGGACAAGAGACCCAGTACTTC

D gene: NA
V gene: TRBV20-1
clone size: NA
J gene: TRBJ1-2
CDR3 protein: CSARVVYGYTF
CDR3 DNA: TGCAGTGCTAGAGTTGTATATGGCTACACCTTC

D gene: NA
V gene: TRBV5-1
clone size: NA
J gene: TRBJ1-6
CDR3 protein: CASRGSGEALHF
CDR3 DNA: TGCGCCAGCAGGGGGTCGGGGGAGGCCCTCCACTTT

D gene: NA
V gene: TRBV20-1
clone size: NA
J gene: TRBJ1-1
CDR3 protein: CSARGNYQAFF
CDR3 DNA: TGCAGTGCTAGAGGGAACTATCAGGCTTTCTTT

D gene: TRBD2
V gene: TRBV7-2
clone size: NA
J gene: TRBJ2-1
CDR3 protein: CASSLTSGGYNEQFF
CDR3 DNA: TGTGCCAGCAGCTTGACTAGCGGGGGCTACAATGAGCAGTTCTTC

D gene: TRBD1
V gene: TRBV30
clone size: NA
J gene: TRBJ1-5
CDR3 protein: CAWSTGQGAGQPQHF
CDR3 DNA: TGTGCCTGGAGTACGGGACAGGGGGCAGGTCAGCCCCAGCATTTT

D gene: NA
V gene: TRBV5-4
clone size: NA
J gene: TRBJ1-2
CDR3 protein: CASSLGGGRGVENGYTF
CDR3 DNA: TGTGCCAGCAGCTTGGGGGGGGGCCGCGGGGTCGAAAATGGCTACACCTTC

D gene: NA
V gene: TRBV5-1
clone size: NA
J gene: TRBJ1-3
CDR3 protein: CASSLRARESGNTIYF
CDR3 DNA: TGCGCCAGCAGCTTGAGGGCCAGGGAATCTGGAAACACCATATATTTT

D gene: TRBD1
V gene: TRBV5-4
clone size: NA
J gene: TRBJ1-4
CDR3 protein: CASSTQGASEKLFF
CDR3 DNA: TGTGCCAGCAGTACTCAGGGGGCGTCGGAAAAACTGTTTTTT

D gene: TRBD1
V gene: TRBV20-1
clone size: NA
J gene: TRBJ2-2
CDR3 protein: CSASQGARTGELFF
CDR3 DNA: TGCAGTGCTAGTCAGGGGGCTAGGACCGGGGAGCTGTTTTTT

D gene: NA
V gene: TRBV6-1
clone size: NA
J gene: TRBJ1-2
CDR3 protein: CASSVGGAAYGYTF
CDR3 DNA: TGTGCCAGCAGTGTTGGCGGGGCGGCCTATGGCTACACCTTC

D gene: TRBD1
V gene: TRBV6-6
clone size: once
J gene: TRBJ1-2
CDR3 protein: CASSYSDRNYGYTF
CDR3 DNA: TGTGCCAGCAGTTACTCGGACAGGAACTATGGCTACACCTTC